One and the same sample provided the 4 T cell receptor beta chains below, sequenced in a study of cytomegalovirus exposure and HLA in healthy donors. The PCR made use of 60 Vbeta and 13 Jbeta primers. This table comes from immunoSEQ multiplex PCR, and its TCRdb copy is limited to in-frame clones, with some not included. This table has 150,000 to 200,000 clones, 84% appearing once. Sequencing used PBMCs. These receptors all come from a girl aged 5-17 years in good health and CMV-seropositive.

V is TRBV6-5 and J is TRBJ1-6, with D maybe TRBD1 (5 bases). V lost 6 bases and J lost 7, with 13 bases in between. Germline V gene sequence: CDR1 MNHEY, CDR2 SVGAGI. The CDR3 runs to 14 residues. Here the CDR3 DNA reads TGTGCCAGCAGAGAACAGGTTACCAATTCACCCCTCCACTTT. It translates to CASREQVTNSPLHF.

The V and J genes are TRBV5-4 and TRBJ2-3; 8 nucleotides agree with TRBD1. CDR3 length: 14 amino acids. Germline V gives CDR1 SGHNT, CDR2 YYREEE (reference sequence). The trim removed 3 bases at V and 4 bases at J, leaving 4 bases unmatched. CDR3 DNA sequence: TGTGCCAGCAGCTCAGGACAGGGCCCAGATACGCAGTATTTT. This sequence encodes CASSSGQGPDTQYF.

The chain combines TRBV4-1 with TRBJ2-5, with D possibly being TRBD2 (5 bases). There are 12 residues in the CDR3. Trimming took 5 bases from V and 11 from J, leaving 15 bases between them. From germline, CDR1 is MGHRA and CDR2 YSYEKL. DNA of the CDR3: TGCGCCAGCAGCGAGACCTCAGCGGAGCAGTACTTC. It specifies CASSETSAEQYF.

Remarks on this clone: No conserved phenylalanine or tryptophan ends this CDR3, so it is likely a read error. It is unclear where the CDR3 begins or ends on the DNA, so no DNA is shown, and the CDR3 is as TCRdb lists it. V gene TRBV30 combines with J gene TRBJ1-6; TRBD1 reflects the table's D call only, with no check against the DNA. The V gene's germline CDR1 is GTSNPN and CDR2 SVGIG (reference sequence). The CDR3 region is 12 residues in length, termini included. CDR3 amino acids: CAWGRPGTPIIL.